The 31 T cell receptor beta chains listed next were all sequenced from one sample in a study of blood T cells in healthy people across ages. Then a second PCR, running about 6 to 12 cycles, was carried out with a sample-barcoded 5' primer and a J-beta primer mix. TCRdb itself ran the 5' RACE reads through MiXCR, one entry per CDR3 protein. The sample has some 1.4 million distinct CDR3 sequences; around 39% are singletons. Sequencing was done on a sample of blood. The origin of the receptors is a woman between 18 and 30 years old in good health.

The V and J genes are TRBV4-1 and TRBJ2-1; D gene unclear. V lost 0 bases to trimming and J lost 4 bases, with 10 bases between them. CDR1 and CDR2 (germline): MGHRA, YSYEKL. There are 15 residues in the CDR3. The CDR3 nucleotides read TGCGCCAGCAGCCAAGACCGGCAGACATACAATGAGCAGTTCTTC. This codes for CASSQDRQTYNEQFF.

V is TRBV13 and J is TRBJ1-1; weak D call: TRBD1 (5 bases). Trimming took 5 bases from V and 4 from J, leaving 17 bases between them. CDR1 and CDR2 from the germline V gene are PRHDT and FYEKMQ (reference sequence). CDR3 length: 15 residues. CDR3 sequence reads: CASSPISQETTEAFF. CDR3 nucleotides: TGTGCCAGCAGCCCAATTTCACAGGAGACCACTGAAGCTTTCTTT.

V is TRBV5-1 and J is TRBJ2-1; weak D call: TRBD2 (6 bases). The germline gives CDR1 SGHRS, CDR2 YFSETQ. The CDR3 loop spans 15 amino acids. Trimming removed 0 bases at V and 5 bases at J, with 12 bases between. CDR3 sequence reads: CASSLVVSGNNEQFF. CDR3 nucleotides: TGCGCCAGCAGCTTGGTCGTTAGCGGAAACAATGAGCAGTTCTTC.

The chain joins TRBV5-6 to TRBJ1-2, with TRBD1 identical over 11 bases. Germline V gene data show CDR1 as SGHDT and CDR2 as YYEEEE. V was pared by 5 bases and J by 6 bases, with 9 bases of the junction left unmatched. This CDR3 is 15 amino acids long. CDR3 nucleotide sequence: TGTGCCAGCAGTCCGGACAGGGGGCGGTCAGATGGCTACACCTTC. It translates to CASSPDRGRSDGYTF.

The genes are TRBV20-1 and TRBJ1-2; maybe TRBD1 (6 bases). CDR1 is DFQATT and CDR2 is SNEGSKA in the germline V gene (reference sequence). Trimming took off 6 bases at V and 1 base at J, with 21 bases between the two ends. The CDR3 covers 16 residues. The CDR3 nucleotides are TGCAGTGCCCTCGATGGAGGGGGGTCTTATAACTATGGCTACACCTTC. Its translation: CSALDGGGSYNYGYTF.

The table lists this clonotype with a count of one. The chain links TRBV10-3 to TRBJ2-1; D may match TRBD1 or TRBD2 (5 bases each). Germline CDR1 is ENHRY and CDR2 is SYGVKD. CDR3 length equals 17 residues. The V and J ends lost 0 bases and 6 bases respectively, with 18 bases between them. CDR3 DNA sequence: TGTGCCATCAGTGAGTCGACGGTTGGGGGTAAAGGCAATGAGCAGTTCTTC. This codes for CAISESTVGGKGNEQFF.

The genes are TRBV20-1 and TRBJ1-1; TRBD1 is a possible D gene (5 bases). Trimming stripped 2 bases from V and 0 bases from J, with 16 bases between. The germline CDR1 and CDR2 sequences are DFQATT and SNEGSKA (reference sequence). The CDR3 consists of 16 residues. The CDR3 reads CSARKNTGVMNTEAFF. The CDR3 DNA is TGCAGTGCTAGAAAGAACACAGGTGTAATGAACACTGAAGCTTTCTTT.

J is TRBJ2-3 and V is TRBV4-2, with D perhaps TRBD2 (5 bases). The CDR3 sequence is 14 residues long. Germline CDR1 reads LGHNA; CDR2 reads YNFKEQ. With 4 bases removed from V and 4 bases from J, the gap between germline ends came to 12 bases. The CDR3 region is CASSRGLGADTQYF. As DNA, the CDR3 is TGTGCCAGCAGCCGAGGGTTGGGTGCAGATACGCAGTATTTT.

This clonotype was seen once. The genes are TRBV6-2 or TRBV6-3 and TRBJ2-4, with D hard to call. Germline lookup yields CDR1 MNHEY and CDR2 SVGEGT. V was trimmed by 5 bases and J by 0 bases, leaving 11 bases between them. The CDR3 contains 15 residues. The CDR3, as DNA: TGTGCCAGCAGTCGCTTTAAGATAGCCAAAAACATTCAGTACTTC. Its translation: CASSRFKIAKNIQYF.

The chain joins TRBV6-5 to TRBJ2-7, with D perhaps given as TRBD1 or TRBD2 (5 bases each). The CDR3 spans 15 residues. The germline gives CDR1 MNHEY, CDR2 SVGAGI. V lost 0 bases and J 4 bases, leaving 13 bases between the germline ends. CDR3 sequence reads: CASSYSSGTDYEQYF. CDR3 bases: TGTGCCAGCAGTTACTCGTCCGGGACGGATTACGAGCAGTACTTC.

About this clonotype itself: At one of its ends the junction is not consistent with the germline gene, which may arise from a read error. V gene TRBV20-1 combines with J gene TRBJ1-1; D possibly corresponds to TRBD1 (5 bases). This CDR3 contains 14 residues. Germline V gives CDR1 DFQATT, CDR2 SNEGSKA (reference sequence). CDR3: CSTDGGRLNAEAFF. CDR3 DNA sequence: TGCAGTACCGATGGGGGACGGTTGAACGCTGAAGCTTTCTTT.

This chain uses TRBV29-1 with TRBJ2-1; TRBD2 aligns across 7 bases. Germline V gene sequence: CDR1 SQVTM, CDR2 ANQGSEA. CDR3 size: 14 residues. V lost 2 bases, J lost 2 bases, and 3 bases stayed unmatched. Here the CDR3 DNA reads TGCAGCGTTGAACTAGCGGCCCCCTACAATGAGCAGTTCTTC. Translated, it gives CSVELAAPYNEQFF.

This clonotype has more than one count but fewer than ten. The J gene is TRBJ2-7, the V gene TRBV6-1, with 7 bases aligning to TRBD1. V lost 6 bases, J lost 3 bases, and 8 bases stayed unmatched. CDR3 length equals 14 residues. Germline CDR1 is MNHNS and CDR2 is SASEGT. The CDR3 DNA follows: TGTGCCAGCAGCAGGACAGGCTGGGTCTACGAGCAGTACTTC. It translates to CASSRTGWVYEQYF.

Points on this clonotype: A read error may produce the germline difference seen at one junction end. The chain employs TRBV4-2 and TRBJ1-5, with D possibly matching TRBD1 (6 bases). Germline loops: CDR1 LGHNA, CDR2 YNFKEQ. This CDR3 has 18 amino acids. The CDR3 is CASSPRWGGPYSNQSQHF. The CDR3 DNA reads TGTGCCAGCAGCCCTCGTTGGGGGGGCCCATATAGCAATCAGTCCCAGCATTTT.

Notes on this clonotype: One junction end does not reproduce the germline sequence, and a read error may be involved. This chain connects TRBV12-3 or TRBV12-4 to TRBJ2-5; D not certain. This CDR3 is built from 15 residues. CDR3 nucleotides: TGTACCAGCAGTTTCGGTCGACCGAAAGGAGATGAGCAGTACTTC. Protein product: CTSSFGRPKGDEQYF.

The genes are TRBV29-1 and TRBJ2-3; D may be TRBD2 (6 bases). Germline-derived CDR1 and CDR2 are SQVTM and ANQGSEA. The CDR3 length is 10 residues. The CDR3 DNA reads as TGCGGGGGGAACACAGATACGCAGTATTTT. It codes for CGGNTDTQYF.

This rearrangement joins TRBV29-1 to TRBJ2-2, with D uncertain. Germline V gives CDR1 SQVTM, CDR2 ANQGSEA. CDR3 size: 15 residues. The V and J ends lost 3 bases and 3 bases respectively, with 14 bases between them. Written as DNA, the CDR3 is TGCAGCGTTGATCGCCCGACCACGGACACCGGGGAGCTGTTTTTT. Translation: CSVDRPTTDTGELFF.

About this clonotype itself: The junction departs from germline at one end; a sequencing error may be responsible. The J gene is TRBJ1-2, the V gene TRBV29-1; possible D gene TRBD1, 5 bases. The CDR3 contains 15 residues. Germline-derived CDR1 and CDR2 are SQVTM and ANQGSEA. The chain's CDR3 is CSVEDSRALQGGHTF. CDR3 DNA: TGCAGCGTTGAAGATTCTCGAGCGCTTCAGGGTGGCCACACCTTC.

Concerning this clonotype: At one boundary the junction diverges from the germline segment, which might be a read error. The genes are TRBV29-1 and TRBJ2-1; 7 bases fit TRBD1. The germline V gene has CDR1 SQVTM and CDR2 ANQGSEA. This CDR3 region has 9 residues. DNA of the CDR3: TGCAGCGTTGAAGATGACAGGGTCTTC. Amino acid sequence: CSVEDDRVF.

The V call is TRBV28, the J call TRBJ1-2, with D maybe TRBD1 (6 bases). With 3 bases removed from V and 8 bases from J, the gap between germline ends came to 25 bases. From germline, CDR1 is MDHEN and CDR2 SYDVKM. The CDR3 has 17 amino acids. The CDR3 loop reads CASSLGGNRVRSGGYTF. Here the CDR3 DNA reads TGTGCCAGCAGTTTGGGGGGAAACAGGGTTCGGTCCGGGGGCTACACCTTC.

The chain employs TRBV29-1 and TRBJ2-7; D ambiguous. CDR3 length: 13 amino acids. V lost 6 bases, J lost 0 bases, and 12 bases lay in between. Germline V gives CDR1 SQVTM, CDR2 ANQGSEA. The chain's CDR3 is CSVLTRTSYEQYF. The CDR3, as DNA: TGCAGCGTCCTCACCCGAACCTCCTACGAGCAGTACTTC.

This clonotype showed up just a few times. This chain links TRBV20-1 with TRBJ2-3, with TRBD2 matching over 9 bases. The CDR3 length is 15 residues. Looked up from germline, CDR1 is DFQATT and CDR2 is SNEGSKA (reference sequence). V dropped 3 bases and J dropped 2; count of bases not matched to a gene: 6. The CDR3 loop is CSASDKREDTDTQYF. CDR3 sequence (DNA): TGCAGTGCTAGTGATAAGCGGGAGGACACAGATACGCAGTATTTT.

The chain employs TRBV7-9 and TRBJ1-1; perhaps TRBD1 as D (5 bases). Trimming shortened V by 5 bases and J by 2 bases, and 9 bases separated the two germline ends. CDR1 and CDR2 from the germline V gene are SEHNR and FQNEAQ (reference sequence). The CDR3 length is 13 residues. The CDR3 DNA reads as TGTGCCAGCAGCACACAGGCCAACACTGAAGCTTTCTTT. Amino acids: CASSTQANTEAFF.

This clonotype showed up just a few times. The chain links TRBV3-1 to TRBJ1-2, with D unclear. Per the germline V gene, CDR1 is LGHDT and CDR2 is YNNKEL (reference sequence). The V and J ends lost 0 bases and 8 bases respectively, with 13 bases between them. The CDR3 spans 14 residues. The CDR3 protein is CASSQEGRVEGYTF. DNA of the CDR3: TGTGCCAGCAGCCAAGAGGGTAGGGTAGAAGGCTACACCTTC.

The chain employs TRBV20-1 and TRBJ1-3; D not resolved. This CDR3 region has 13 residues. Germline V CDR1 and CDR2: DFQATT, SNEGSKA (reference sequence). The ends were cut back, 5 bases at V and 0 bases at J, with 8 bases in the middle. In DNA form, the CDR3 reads TGCAGTGCTCCAGGAAACTCTGGAAACACCATATATTTT. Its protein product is CSAPGNSGNTIYF.

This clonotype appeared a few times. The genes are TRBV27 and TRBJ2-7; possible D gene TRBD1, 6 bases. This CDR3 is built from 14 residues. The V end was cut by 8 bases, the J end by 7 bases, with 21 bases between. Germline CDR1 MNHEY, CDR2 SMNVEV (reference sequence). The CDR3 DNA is TGTGCCAGCCGCTTACAGGGTGGTCACGCTGAGCAGTACTTC. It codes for CASRLQGGHAEQYF.

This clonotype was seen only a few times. CDR3 DNA sequence: TGTGCCAGCAGTGAAGCGCTTCAACTAGCGGGAAACGAGCAGTACTTC. Amino acids: CASSEALQLAGNEQYF. The rearrangement links TRBV2 to TRBJ2-7; TRBD2 agrees at 10 bases. The germline gives CDR1 SNHLY, CDR2 FYNNEI. There are 16 residues in the CDR3. J was trimmed by 5 bases and V by 0 bases; bases with no gene match: 7.

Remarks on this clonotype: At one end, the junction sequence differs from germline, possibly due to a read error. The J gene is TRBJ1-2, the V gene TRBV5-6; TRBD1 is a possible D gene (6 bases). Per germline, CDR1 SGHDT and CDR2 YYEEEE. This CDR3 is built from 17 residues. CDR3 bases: TGTGCCCGCAGCCAAATGGGGATTAGTGACAGGAGCTATGGCTACACCTTC. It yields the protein CARSQMGISDRSYGYTF.

In nucleotides, the CDR3 is TGTGCCAGCAGTAGAAGCGGGGGGCCTTTCACCTACAATGAGCAGTTCTTC. Its protein is CASSRSGGPFTYNEQFF. J is TRBJ2-1 and V is TRBV27, with 9 bases lining up with TRBD2. The CDR3 length is 17 residues. The trim removed 5 bases at V and 2 bases at J, leaving 10 bases unmatched. Germline-derived CDR1 and CDR2 are MNHEY and SMNVEV (reference sequence).

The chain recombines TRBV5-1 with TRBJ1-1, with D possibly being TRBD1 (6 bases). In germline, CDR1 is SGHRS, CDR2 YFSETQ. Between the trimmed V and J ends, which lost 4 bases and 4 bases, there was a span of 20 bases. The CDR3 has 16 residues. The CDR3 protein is CASSPTGGREGTEAFF. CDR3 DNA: TGCGCCAGCAGCCCGACGGGGGGGCGAGAGGGCACTGAAGCTTTCTTT.

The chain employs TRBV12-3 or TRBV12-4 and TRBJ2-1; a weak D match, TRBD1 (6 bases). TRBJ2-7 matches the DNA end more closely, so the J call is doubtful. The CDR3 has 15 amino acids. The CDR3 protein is CASSLRGASYNEQYF. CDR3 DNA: TGTGCCAGCAGCCTCAGGGGTGCCTCCTACAATGAGCAGTACTTC.